The next 10 T cell receptor beta chains were all read from a single sample in a study of shared clonotypes between healthy human individuals. Terminally differentiated effector memory CD45RA+ cells were excluded by CCR7 positive selection of CD45RO-negative cells. Some clones are missing from TCRdb's copy, which holds only in-frame ones; the method was immunoSEQ multiplex PCR. Of around 1,900,000 clones listed, around 95% were seen once; the top ten hold around 1.7%. The material sequenced was naive CD8+ T cells from PBMCs. The receptors stem from a man between 18 and 29 years old in good health. Some clones in this sample may be carry-over from other donors' samples.

In its sample, this clone was seen many times. This chain links TRBV6-1 with TRBJ1-5, with TRBD1 identical over 9 bases. In germline, CDR1 is MNHNS, CDR2 SASEGT. With 3 bases clipped from V and 2 bases from J, the junction kept 8 bases outside the gene matches. The CDR3 consists of 17 residues. CDR3 sequence: CASSDGTGWYGNQPQHF. CDR3 in DNA: TGTGCCAGCAGTGACGGGACAGGGTGGTACGGCAATCAGCCCCAGCATTTT.

The genes are TRBV6-5 and TRBJ1-1; perhaps TRBD1 as D (6 bases). Germline CDR1 MNHEY, CDR2 SVGAGI. V was cut by 5 bases and J by 1 base, with 11 bases left in between. The CDR3 has 14 residues. The CDR3 is CASSEEGGNTEAFF. The CDR3, as DNA: TGTGCCAGCAGTGAGGAGGGGGGGAACACTGAAGCTTTCTTT.

The V call is TRBV29-1, the J call TRBJ2-2; D perhaps matches TRBD2 (5 bases). From germline, CDR1 is SQVTM and CDR2 ANQGSEA. Between the trimmed V and J ends, which lost 0 bases and 8 bases, there was a span of 10 bases. The CDR3 extends over 13 amino acids. The CDR3 protein is CSVEERVPGELFF. CDR3 nucleotides: TGCAGCGTTGAAGAGAGGGTTCCAGGGGAGCTGTTTTTT.

The chain carries TRBV9 and TRBJ2-5; tentative D call: TRBD1 (6 bases). The J call may be wrong; the DNA end is better matched by TRBJ2-7. The germline CDR1 and CDR2 sequences are SGDLS and YYNGEE. This CDR3 contains 14 residues. The CDR3 sequence is CASSVGRGHYEQYF. The CDR3 DNA sequence: TGTGCCAGCAGCGTAGGTCGGGGACACTACGAGCAGTACTTC.

This sequence joins TRBV19 and TRBJ2-7, with TRBD2 matching 8 bases. Per germline, CDR1 LNHDA and CDR2 SQIVND (reference sequence). Trimming at V came to 6 bases and at J to 0 bases, leaving 4 bases not matched to a gene. The CDR3 totals 14 residues. The CDR3 region is CASRREVNSYEQYF. The CDR3 DNA sequence: TGTGCCAGTAGGCGGGAGGTGAACTCCTACGAGCAGTACTTC.

The sample holds one count of this clone. This chain uses TRBV13 with TRBJ2-1, with 8 bases that match TRBD2. The germline V gene encodes CDR1 PRHDT and CDR2 FYEKMQ (reference sequence). This CDR3 spans 16 amino acids. The ends lost 5 bases at V and 6 bases at J; junction bases unmatched: 12. CDR3 residues: CASSAPPGLGSNEQFF. The CDR3 bases are TGTGCCAGCAGCGCGCCTCCGGGACTAGGATCCAATGAGCAGTTCTTC.

The V call is TRBV1, the J call TRBJ2-7; the D call of TRBD1 is as the table states it, not checked on the DNA. TRBV1 is designated a pseudogene. The CDR3 totals 15 residues. Here the CDR3 DNA reads TGCACCAGCAGCCCTAAACGGGACAGGGCCTACGAGCAGTACTTC. Its protein product is CTSSPKRDRAYEQYF.

V usage is TRBV11-3 and J usage is TRBJ2-7, with 7 bases identical to TRBD2. Germline V gene sequence: CDR1 SGHNT, CDR2 YENEEA. Unmatched junction bases numbered 14, after V lost 0 bases and J lost 3 bases. This CDR3 has 18 amino acids. As DNA, the CDR3 is TGTGCCAGCAGCTTAGATTTAAGAGAGCGGGACCGAAGCTACGAGCAGTACTTC. Translating it yields CASSLDLRERDRSYEQYF. Combining the CDR3 with reference TRBV11-3 and TRBJ2-7 gives the whole variable domain EAGVVQSPRYKIIEKKQPVAFWCNPISGHNTLYWYLQNLGQGPELLIRYENEEAVDDSQLPKDRFSAERLKGVDSTLKIQPAELGDSAVYLCASSLDLRERDRSYEQYFGPGTRLTVT.

This clone was picked up one time. The rearrangement links TRBV7-9 to TRBJ2-1; 8 nucleotides match TRBD2. Germline CDR1 and CDR2: SEHNR and FQNEAQ (reference sequence). V was clipped by 5 bases and J by 0 bases; unmatched bases: 6. CDR3 length: 16 residues. CDR3 nucleotides: TGTGCCAGCAGCCCAAAGCGGGAGAGCTCCTACAATGAGCAGTTCTTC. Translating it yields CASSPKRESSYNEQFF.

A single count supports this clone. The chain is built from TRBV7-9 and TRBJ2-5; 7 bases align to TRBD1. Losses at the gene ends were 5 bases for V and 1 base for J; bases not matched to a gene: 10. CDR3 length equals 16 residues. CDR1 SEHNR and CDR2 FQNEAQ come from the germline V gene (reference sequence). The CDR3 DNA sequence: TGTGCCAGCAGCACCATAGAAGGGACAGCCCAAGAGACCCAGTACTTC. Translated, it gives CASSTIEGTAQETQYF.